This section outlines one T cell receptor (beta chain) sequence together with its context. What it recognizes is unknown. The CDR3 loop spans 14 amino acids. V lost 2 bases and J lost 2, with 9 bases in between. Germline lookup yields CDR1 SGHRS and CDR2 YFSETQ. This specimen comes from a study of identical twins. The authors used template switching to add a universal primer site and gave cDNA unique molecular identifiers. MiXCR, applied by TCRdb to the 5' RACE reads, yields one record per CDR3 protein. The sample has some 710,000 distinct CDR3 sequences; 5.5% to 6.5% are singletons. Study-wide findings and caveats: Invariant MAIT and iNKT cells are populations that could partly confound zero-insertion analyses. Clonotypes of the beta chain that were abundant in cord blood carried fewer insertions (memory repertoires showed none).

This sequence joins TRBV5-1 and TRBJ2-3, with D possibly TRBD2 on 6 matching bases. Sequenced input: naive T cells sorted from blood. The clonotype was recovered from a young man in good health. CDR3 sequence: CASSFGTDTDTQYF. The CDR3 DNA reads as TGCGCCAGCAGCTTCGGGACTGACACAGATACGCAGTATTTT.